This T cell receptor (beta chain) emerged from a study of shared clonotypes between healthy human individuals (dated by TCRdb to about 2020). About the study as a whole: The cohort comprised two women and a few men aged 18 to 49 years. Per donor, three plates each were used for CD4 naive and CD4 memory, two for CD8 naive, and one for CD8 memory. To estimate repertoire size and how much clonotypes are shared between individuals, the study performed deep sequencing of blood TCR repertoires from roughly five healthy adults. Different laboratories and diverse techniques were used to prepare libraries and sequence TCR repertoires, to increase sequencing depth and limit assay-specific biases. Per donor, leukapheresis produced somewhere between about 0.94 and 10 billion PBMCs.

In this sample, this clone turned up once. There is no known antigen for this receptor. No base-level quality is on record; no much larger clone is a single base apart. Healthy HIV-negative adults with no recently reported acute infections or vaccinations were included as donors. Only Caucasian adults living in Nashville, Tennessee, USA were represented among the donors. CD4+ T cells were enriched by magnetic negative selection, after which naive cells were positively selected on CD45RA and the negative fraction was taken as the memory subset. Blood was collected by leukapheresis, and PBMCs were isolated by Ficoll-Histopaque density gradient centrifugation and then cryopreserved in liquid nitrogen vapor phase. Analytical flow cytometry was used to check the purity and quantity of each magnetically sorted T cell population. Genomic DNA was isolated from each sorted fraction and quantified by UV absorbance on a Nanodrop 2000c.

The CDR3 numbers 14 residues from cysteine through phenylalanine. Just the 42-base CDR3 DNA is kept, in frame starting at base 1. According to the germline V gene, CDR1 reads MGHDK and CDR2 reads SYGVNS. V trim: 5 bases; J trim: 6 bases; unmatched bases: 5. Results and caveats for the whole study, not just this receptor: Based on pairwise subsampling, the degree of clonotype sharing among donors was expected to be affected by sequencing depth. Higher generation probabilities were observed for clonotypes shared by all four sorted-subset donors than for non-shared clonotypes. Across a handful of donors, around 5% of naive CD4, approximately 3.6% of naive CD8, about 2.3% of memory CD4, and around 0.4% of memory CD8 clonotypes were shared. Sampling was restricted to blood, and TCR repertoires in tissues likely differ from the TCR repertoires found in blood. Even with the large sequencing depth, rarefaction of the sorted-subset datasets indicated that sequencing was incomplete. Naive subsets generally had larger estimated clonotype richness than memory subsets did. Because the study included a small number of donors, the genetic and exposure-history diversity represented was limited.

Using the deep immunoSEQ assay, multiplex PCR amplified TCR CDR3 regions from genomic DNA. For each cell subset, the extracted genomic DNA was distributed evenly across all wells of several immunoSEQ 96-well plates, and each plate served as one replicate. Each replicate PCR for sorted subsets received about 0.2 ug genomic DNA, equal to roughly 30,000 T cell genomes. The purified libraries were quantified using a Qubit 3.0 fluorometer, sized with a Bioanalyzer 2100, and then quantified again using the KAPA Library Quantification kit. A separate single-read 150-cycle Illumina NextSeq 550 flow cell was used to sequence each immunoSEQ 96-well plate. The original pipeline was this. Because only junctional sequences without quality scores were contained in the immunoSEQ output, filtering matching that applied to full-length reads could not be performed. To assign V/J genes and CDR3, sequences were annotated using PyIR, a Python wrapper for IgBLAST v1.9, with IMGT germline references. Any read was removed if the V/J assignment was weak (E-value above 1e-6), the CDR3 was missing, or the read contained stop codons, out-of-frame junctions, or ambiguous translated residues. V3J clonotypes were defined by identical inferred V gene, J gene, and CDR3 amino acid sequence. To compute the percentage overlap between repertoires, the number of shared unique clonotypes was divided by the size of the smaller repertoire. Three approaches were used to assess repertoire richness: RTK rarefaction, the Chao1 estimator, and Recon v2.1 estimates of unobserved clonotypes. Generation probabilities were computed with OLGA for all TCRbeta clonotypes obtained by the gDNA method from several donors. TCRdb provides this immuneACCESS table in a form limited to in-frame rearrangements. Some clones are lacking; in checked studies, under half of them reflect an unresolved V gene, and why the rest are absent is not known. That table gives V, J and clone size, and the DNA gave D and trimming. A total of approximately 620,000 clones appear in this sample, almost 97% of them only once. Around 0.06% of the sample lies in the top ten.

Recombination joined TRBV25-1 with TRBJ2-1, with 9 bases matching TRBD1. This sequence originates from a woman aged 25 to 39 in good health. Specimen: naive CD4+ T cells sorted from blood. The cell subset or site tag for this specimen amounts to: CD45RA+ positively selected. The CDR3 reads CASSRDRVGNEQFF. The DNA sequence is TGTGCCAGCAGTAGGGACAGGGTCGGCAATGAGCAGTTCTTC.